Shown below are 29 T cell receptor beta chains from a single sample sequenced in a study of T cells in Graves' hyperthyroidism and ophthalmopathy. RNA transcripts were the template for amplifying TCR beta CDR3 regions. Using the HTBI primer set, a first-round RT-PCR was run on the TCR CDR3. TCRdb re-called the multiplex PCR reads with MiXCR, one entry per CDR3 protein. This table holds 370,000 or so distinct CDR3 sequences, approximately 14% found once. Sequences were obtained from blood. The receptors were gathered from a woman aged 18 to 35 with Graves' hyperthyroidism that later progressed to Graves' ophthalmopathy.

The CDR3 loop reads CASSPGTELEQFF. The CDR3, as DNA: TGTGCCAGCAGCCCCGGGACAGAACTGGAGCAGTTCTTC. The gene calls are TRBV9 and TRBJ2-1; TRBD1 aligns across 7 bases. The V and J ends lost 4 bases and 10 bases, in that order; junction bases with no gene match: 8. Germline V gene lookup returns CDR1 SGDLS and CDR2 YYNGEE. This CDR3 has 13 amino acids.

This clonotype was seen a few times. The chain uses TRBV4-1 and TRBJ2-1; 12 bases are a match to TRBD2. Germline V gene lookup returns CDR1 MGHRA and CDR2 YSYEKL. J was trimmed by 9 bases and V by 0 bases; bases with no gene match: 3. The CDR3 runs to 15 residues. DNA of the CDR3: TGCGCCAGCAGCCAAGAACTAGCGGGAGGTGGTGAGCAGTTCTTC. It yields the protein CASSQELAGGGEQFF.

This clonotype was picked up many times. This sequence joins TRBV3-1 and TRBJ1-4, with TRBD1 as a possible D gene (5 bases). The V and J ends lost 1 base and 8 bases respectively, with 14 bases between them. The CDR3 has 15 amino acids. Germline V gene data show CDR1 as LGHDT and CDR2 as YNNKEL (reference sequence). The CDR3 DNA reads TGTGCCAGCAGCCAAGGAGGGACGGCATACGAAAAACTGTTTTTT. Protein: CASSQGGTAYEKLFF. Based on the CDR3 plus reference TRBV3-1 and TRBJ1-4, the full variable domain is DTAVSQTPKYLVTQMGNDKSIKCEQNLGHDTMYWYKQDSKKFLKIMFSYNNKELIINETVPNRFSPKSPDKAHLNLHINSLELGDSAVYFCASSQGGTAYEKLFFGSGTQLSVL.

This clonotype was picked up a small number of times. CDR3 sequence: CATSTRDNSPLHF. DNA of the CDR3: TGTGCCACCTCTACACGCGATAATTCACCCCTCCACTTT. The genes are TRBV15 and TRBJ1-6; D not certain. Between the trimmed V and J ends, which lost 8 bases and 5 bases, there was a span of 10 bases. CDR1 and CDR2 (germline): LNHNV, YYDKDF (reference sequence). The CDR3 sequence is 13 residues long.

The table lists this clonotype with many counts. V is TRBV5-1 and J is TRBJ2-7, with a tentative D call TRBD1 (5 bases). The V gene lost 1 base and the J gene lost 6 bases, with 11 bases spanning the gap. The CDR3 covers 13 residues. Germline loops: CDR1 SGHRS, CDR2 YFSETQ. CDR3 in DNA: TGCGCCAGCAGCTTGTCCCAGGGCATCGAGCAGTACTTC. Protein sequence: CASSLSQGIEQYF.

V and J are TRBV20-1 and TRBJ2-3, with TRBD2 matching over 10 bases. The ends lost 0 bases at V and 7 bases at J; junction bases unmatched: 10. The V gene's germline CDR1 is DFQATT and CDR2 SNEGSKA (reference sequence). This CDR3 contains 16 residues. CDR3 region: CSAREPGTSENNTQYF. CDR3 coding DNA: TGCAGTGCTAGAGAGCCCGGGACTAGCGAGAACAATACGCAGTATTTT.

The CDR3 protein is CASIGYRTSGQNEQFF. The CDR3 nucleotides are TGTGCCAGTATCGGGTATAGAACTAGCGGCCAGAATGAGCAGTTCTTC. The rearrangement uses TRBV6-1 and TRBJ2-1, with TRBD2 matching 8 bases. This CDR3 comprises 16 residues. CDR1 is MNHNS and CDR2 is SASEGT in the germline V gene. With 9 bases clipped from V and 7 bases from J, the junction kept 17 bases outside the gene matches.

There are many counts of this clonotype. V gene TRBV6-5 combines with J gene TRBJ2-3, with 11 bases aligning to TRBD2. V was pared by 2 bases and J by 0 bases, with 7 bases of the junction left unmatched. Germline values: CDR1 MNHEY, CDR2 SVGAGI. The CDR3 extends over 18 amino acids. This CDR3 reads CASSYLAGGPTSTDTQYF. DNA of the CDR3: TGTGCCAGCAGTTACCTAGCGGGAGGACCAACTAGCACAGATACGCAGTATTTT.

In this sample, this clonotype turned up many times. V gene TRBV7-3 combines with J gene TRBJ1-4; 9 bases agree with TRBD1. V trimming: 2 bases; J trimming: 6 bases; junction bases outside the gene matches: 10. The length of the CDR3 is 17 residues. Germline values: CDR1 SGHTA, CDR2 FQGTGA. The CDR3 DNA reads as TGTGCCAGCAGCTTATACTCTCCGGGACAGGGTTATGAAAAACTGTTTTTT. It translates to CASSLYSPGQGYEKLFF.

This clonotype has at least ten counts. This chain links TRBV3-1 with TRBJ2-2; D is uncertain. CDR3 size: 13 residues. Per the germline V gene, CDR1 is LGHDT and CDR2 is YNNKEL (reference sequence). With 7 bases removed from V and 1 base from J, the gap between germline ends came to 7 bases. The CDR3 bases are TGTGCCAGCACCGGCCTGAACACCGGGGAGCTGTTTTTT. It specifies CASTGLNTGELFF.

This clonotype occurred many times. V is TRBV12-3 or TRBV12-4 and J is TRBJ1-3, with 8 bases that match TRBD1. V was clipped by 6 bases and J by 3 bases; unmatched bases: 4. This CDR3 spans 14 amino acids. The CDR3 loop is CASRTTGVGNTIYF. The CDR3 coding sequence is TGTGCCAGCAGGACGACAGGGGTTGGAAACACCATATATTTT.

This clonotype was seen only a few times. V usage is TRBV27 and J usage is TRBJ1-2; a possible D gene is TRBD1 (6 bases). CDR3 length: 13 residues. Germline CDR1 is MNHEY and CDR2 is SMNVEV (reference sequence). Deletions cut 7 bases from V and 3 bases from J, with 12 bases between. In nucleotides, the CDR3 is TGTGCCAGCAAGTCGGACAGAGACTATGGCTACACCTTC. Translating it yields CASKSDRDYGYTF.

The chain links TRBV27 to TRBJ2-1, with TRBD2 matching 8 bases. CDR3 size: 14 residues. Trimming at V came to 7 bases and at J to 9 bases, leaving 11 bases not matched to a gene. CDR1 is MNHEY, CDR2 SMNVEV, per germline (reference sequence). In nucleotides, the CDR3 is TGTGCCAGCACCCGGGCGGGACTAGTGAGTGAGCAGTTCTTC. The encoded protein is CASTRAGLVSEQFF.

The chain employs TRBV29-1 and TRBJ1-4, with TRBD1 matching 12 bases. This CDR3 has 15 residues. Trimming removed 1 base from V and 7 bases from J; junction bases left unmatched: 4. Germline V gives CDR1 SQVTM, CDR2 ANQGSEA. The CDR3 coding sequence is TGCAGCGTTGAAGTTGGGACAGGGGGCGGTGAAAAACTGTTTTTT. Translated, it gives CSVEVGTGGGEKLFF.

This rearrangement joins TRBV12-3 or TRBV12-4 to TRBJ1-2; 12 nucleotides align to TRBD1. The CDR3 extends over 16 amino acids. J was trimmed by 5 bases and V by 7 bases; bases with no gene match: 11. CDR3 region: CASTLWGQGARYGYTF. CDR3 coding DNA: TGTGCCAGCACCCTCTGGGGACAGGGGGCTAGGTATGGCTACACCTTC.

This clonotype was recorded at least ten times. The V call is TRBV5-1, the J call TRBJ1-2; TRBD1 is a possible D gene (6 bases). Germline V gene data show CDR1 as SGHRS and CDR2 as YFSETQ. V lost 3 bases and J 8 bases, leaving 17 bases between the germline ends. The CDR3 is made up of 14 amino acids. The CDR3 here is CASSSGQMLRGYTF. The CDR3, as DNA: TGCGCCAGCAGCTCCGGACAGATGTTGCGCGGCTACACCTTC.

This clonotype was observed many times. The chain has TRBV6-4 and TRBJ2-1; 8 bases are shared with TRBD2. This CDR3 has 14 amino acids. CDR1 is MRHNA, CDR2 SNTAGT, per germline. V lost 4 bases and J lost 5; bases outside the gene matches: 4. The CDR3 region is CASSVSGDNNEQFF. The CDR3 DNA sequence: TGTGCCAGCAGTGTTAGCGGGGACAACAATGAGCAGTTCTTC.

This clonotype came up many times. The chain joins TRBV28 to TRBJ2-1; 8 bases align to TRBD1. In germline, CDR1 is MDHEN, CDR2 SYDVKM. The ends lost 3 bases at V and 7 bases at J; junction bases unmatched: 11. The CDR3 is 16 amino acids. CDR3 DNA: TGTGCCAGCAGTTTGGGGAACACGGACAGGGTTAATGAGCAGTTCTTC. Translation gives CASSLGNTDRVNEQFF.

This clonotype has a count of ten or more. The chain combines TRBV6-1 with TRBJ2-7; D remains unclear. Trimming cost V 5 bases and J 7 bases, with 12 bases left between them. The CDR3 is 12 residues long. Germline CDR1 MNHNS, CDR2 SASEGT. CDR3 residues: CASSTPVGEQYF. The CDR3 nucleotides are TGTGCCAGCAGTACACCAGTGGGGGAGCAGTACTTC.

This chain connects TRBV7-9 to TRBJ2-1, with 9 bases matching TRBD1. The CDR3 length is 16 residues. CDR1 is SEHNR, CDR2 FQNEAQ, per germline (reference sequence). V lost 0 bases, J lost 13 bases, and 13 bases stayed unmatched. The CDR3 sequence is CASSLAGTGGALDQFF. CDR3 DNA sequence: TGTGCCAGCAGCTTAGCGGGAACAGGGGGCGCGTTAGATCAGTTCTTC. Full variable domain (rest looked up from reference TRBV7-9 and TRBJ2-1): DTGVSQNPRHKITKRGQNVTFRCDPISEHNRLYWYRQTLGQGPEFLTYFQNEAQLEKSRLLSDRFSAERPKGSFSTLEIQRTEQGDSAMYLCASSLAGTGGALDQFFGPGTRLTVL.

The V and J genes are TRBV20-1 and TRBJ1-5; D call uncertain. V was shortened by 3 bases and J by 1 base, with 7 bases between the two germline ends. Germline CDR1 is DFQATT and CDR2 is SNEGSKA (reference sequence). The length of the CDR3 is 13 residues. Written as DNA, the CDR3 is TGCAGTGCTAGTGTGTCGAGCAATCAGCCCCAGCATTTT. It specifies CSASVSSNQPQHF.

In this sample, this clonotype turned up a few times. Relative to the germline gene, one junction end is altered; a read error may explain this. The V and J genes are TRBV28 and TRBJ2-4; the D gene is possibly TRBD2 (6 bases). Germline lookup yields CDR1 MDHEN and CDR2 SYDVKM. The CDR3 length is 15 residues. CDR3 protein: CASTPSGRGKNIHYF. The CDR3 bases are TGTGCCAGCACCCCGAGCGGGCGAGGCAAAAACATTCATTACTTC.

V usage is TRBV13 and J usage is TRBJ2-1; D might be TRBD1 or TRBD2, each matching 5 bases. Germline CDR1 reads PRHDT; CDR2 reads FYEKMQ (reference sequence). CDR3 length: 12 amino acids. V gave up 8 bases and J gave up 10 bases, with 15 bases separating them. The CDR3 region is CASLGPGREQFF. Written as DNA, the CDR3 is TGTGCCAGCTTAGGGCCGGGACGCGAGCAGTTCTTC.

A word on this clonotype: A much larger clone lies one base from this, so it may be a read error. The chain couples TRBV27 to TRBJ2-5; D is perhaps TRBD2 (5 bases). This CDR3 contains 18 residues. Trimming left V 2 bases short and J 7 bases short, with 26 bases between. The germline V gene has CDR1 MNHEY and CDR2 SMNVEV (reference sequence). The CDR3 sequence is CASSLTSREPSPAGTQYF. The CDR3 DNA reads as TGTGCCAGCAGTTTAACTTCTAGGGAGCCTTCCCCCGCAGGGACCCAGTACTTC.

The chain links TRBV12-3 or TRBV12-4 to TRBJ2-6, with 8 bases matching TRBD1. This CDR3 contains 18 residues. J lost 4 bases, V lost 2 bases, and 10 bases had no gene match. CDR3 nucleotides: TGTGCCAGCAGTTTAAGGACAGGGATAACAGTCGGGGCCAACGTCCTGACTTTC. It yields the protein CASSLRTGITVGANVLTF.

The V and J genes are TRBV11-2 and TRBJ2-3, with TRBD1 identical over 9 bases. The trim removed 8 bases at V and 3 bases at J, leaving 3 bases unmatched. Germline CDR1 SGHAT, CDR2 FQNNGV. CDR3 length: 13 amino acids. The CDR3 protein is CASRDRATDTQYF. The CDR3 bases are TGTGCCAGCCGGGACAGGGCAACAGATACGCAGTATTTT. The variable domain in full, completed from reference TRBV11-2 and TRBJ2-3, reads EAGVAQSPRYKIIEKRQSVAFWCNPISGHATLYWYQQILGQGPKLLIQFQNNGVVDDSQLPKDRFSAERLKGVDSTLKIQPAKLEDSAVYLCASRDRATDTQYFGPGTRLTVL.

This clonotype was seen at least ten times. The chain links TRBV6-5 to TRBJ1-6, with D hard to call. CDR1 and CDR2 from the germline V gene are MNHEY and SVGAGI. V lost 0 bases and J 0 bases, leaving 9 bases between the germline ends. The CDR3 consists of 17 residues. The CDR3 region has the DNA TGTGCCAGCAGTTACTCATCGGGGAGCTCCTATAATTCACCCCTCCACTTT. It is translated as CASSYSSGSSYNSPLHF.

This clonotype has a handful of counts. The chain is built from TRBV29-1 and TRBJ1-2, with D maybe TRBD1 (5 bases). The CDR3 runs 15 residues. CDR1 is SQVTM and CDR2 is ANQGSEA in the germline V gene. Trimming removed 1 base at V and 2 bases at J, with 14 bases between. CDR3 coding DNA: TGCAGCGTTGAAGGTTTGGGGGGTGTAAACTATGGCTACACCTTC. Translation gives CSVEGLGGVNYGYTF. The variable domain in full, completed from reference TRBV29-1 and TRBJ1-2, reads SAVISQKPSRDICQRGTSLTIQCQVDSQVTMMFWYRQQPGQSLTLIATANQGSEATYESGFVIDKFPISRPNLTFSTLTVSNMSPEDSSIYLCSVEGLGGVNYGYTFGSGTRLTVV.

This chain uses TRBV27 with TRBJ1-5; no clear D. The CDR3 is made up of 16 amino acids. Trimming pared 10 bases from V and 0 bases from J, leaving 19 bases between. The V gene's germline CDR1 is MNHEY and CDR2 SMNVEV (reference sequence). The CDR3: CATSPYGPYSNQPQHF. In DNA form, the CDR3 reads TGTGCCACCAGCCCCTACGGGCCTTATAGCAATCAGCCCCAGCATTTT.